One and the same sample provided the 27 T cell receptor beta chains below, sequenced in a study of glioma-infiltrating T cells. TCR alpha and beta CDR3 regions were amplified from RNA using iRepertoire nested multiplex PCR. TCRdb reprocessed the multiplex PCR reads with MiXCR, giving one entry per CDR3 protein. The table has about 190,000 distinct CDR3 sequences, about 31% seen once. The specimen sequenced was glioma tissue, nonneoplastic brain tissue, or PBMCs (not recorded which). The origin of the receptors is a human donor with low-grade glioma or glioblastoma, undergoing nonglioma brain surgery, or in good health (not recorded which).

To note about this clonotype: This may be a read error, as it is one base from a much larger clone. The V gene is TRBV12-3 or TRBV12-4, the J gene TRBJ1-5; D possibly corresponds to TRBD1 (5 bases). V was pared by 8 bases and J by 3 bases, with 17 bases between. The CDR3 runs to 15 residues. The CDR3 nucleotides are TGTGCCAGCCTCCGGGGGGTCGGTAACAATCAGCCCCAGCATTTT. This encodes CASLRGVGNNQPQHF.

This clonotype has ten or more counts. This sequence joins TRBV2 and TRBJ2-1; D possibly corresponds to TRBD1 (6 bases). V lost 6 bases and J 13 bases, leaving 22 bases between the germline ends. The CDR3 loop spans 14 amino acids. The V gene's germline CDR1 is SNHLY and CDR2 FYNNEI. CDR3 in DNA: TGTGCCAGCAGGCCCAGTTTAACAGGGTTGGGTCAGTTCTTC. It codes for CASRPSLTGLGQFF.

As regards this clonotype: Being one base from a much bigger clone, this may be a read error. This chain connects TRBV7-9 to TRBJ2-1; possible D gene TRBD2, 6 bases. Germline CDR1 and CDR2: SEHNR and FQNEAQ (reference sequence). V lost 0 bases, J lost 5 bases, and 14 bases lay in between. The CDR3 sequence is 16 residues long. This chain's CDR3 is CASSLARGQSHNEQFF. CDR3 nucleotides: TGTGCCAGCAGCTTAGCGCGGGGTCAGTCCCACAATGAGCAGTTCTTC. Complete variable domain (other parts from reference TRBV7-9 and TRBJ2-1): DTGVSQNPRHKITKRGQNVTFRCDPISEHNRLYWYRQTLGQGPEFLTYFQNEAQLEKSRLLSDRFSAERPKGSFSTLEIQRTEQGDSAMYLCASSLARGQSHNEQFFGPGTRLTVL.

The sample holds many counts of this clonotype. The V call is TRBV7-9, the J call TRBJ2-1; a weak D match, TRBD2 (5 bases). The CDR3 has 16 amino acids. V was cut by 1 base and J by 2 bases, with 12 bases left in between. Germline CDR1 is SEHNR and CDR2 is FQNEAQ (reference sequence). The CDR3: CASSLGVGVAYNEQFF. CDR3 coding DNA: TGTGCCAGCAGCTTAGGGGTGGGAGTCGCCTACAATGAGCAGTTCTTC.

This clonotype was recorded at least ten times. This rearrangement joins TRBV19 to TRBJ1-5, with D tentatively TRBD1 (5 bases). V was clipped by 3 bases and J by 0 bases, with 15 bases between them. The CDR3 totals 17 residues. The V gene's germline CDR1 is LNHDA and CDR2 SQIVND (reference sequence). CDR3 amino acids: CASSILGPNYSNQPQHF. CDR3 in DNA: TGTGCCAGTAGTATTTTGGGACCAAATTATAGCAATCAGCCCCAGCATTTT.

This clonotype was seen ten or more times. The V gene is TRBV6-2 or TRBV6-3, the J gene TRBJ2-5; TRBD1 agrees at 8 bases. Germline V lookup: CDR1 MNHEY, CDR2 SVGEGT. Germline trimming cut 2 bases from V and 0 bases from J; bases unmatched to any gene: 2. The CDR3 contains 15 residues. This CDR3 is CASSYTTGDQETQYF. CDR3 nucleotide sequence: TGTGCCAGCAGTTACACGACAGGGGACCAAGAGACCCAGTACTTC.

Written as DNA, the CDR3 is TGTGCCAGCGGGGGACAGGGAGGATATGGCTACACCTTC. Translating gives CASGGQGGYGYTF. V gene TRBV6-1 combines with J gene TRBJ1-2, with TRBD1 identical over 9 bases. This CDR3 is built from 13 residues. The ends lost 8 bases at V and 5 bases at J; junction bases unmatched: 6. The germline V gene has CDR1 MNHNS and CDR2 SASEGT.

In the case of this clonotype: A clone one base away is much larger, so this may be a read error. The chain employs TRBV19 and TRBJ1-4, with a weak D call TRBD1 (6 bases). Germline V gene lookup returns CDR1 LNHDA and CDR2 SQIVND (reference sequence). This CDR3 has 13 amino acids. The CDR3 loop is CASQGTKGEKLVF. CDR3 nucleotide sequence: TGTGCCAGCCAAGGGACGAAGGGGGAAAAACTGGTTTTT.

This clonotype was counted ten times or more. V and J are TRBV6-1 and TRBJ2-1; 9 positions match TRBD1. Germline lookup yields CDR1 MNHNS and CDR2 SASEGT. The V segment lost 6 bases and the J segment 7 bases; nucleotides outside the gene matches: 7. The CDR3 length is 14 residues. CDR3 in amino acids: CASRGQGGRNEQFF. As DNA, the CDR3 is TGTGCCAGCAGGGGACAGGGTGGGAGAAATGAGCAGTTCTTC.

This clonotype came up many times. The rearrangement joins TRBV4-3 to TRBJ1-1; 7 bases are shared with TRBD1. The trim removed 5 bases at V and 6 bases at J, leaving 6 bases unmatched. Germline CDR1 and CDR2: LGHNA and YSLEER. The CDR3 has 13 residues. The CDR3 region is CASSYDRVAEAFF. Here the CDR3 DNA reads TGCGCCAGCAGCTATGACAGGGTAGCTGAAGCTTTCTTT.

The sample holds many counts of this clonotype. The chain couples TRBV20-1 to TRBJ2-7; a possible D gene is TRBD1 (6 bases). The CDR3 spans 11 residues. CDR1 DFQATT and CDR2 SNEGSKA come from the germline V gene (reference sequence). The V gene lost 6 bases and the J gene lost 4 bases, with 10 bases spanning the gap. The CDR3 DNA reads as TGCAGTGCGAGGGACATTTACGAGCAGTACTTC. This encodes CSARDIYEQYF.

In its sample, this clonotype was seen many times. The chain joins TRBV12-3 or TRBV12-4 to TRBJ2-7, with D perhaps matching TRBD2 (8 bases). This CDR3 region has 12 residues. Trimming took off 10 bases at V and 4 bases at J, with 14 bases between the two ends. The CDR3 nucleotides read TGTGCCACCGGGAGGGACAGTTACGAGCAGTACTTC. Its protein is CATGRDSYEQYF.

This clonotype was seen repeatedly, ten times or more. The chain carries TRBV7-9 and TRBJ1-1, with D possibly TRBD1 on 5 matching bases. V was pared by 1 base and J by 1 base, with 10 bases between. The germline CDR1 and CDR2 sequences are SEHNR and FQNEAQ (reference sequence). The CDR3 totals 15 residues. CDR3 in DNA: TGTGCCAGCAGCTTAGGCCAGGGCGGGAACACTGAAGCTTTCTTT. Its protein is CASSLGQGGNTEAFF. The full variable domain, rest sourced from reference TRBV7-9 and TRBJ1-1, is DTGVSQNPRHKITKRGQNVTFRCDPISEHNRLYWYRQTLGQGPEFLTYFQNEAQLEKSRLLSDRFSAERPKGSFSTLEIQRTEQGDSAMYLCASSLGQGGNTEAFFGQGTRLTVV.

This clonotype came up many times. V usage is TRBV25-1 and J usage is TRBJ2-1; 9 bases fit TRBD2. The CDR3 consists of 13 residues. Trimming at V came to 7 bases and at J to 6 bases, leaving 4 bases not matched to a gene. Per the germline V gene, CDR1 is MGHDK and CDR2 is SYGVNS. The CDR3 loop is CASIAGGGNEQFF. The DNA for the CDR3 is TGTGCCAGCATTGCGGGGGGGGGCAATGAGCAGTTCTTC.

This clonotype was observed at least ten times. DNA for the CDR3: TGCGCCAGCAGCCAAGAAGGCTCAGGGCCCTACGAGCAGTACTTC. Its protein is CASSQEGSGPYEQYF. The chain has TRBV4-1 and TRBJ2-7; TRBD1 might be the D (5 bases). The CDR3 is made up of 15 amino acids. The germline CDR1 and CDR2 sequences are MGHRA and YSYEKL. V was clipped by 0 bases and J by 2 bases, with 11 bases between them.

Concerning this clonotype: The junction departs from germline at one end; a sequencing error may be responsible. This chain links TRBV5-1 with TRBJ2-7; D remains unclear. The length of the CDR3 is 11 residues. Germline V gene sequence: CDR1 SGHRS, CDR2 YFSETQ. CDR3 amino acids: CSSSNPGEQYF. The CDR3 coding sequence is TGCTCCAGCAGCAACCCCGGGGAGCAGTACTTC.

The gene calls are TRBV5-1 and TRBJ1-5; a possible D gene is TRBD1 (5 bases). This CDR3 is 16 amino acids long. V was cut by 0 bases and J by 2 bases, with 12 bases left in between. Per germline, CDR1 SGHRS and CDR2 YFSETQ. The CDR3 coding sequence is TGCGCCAGCAGCTTGGGGGACGGCTCGGGCAATCAGCCCCAGCATTTT. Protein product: CASSLGDGSGNQPQHF.

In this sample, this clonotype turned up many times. CDR3 sequence: CASSKEWTDTQYF. The CDR3 DNA reads TGTGCCAGCAGCAAGGAGTGGACAGATACGCAGTATTTT. The J gene is TRBJ2-3, the V gene TRBV7-6; the D is unclear. The germline V gene has CDR1 SGHVS and CDR2 FNYEAQ. V was pared by 5 bases and J by 3 bases, with 9 bases between. This CDR3 is 13 amino acids long.

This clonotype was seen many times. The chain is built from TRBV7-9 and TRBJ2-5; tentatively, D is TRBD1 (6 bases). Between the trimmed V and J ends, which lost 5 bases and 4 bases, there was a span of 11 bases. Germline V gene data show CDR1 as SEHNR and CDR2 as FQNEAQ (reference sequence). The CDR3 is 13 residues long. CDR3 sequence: CASSTQGIETQYF. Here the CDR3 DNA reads TGTGCCAGCAGCACACAGGGAATAGAGACCCAGTACTTC.

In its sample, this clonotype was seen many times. The chain's CDR3 is CASSQRDGYNYGYTF. The DNA of the CDR3 is TGTGCCAGCAGCCAACGGGACGGTTATAACTATGGCTACACCTTC. The chain has TRBV28 and TRBJ1-2; tentative D call: TRBD1 (5 bases). With 6 bases removed from V and 1 base from J, the gap between germline ends came to 15 bases. Germline V lookup: CDR1 MDHEN, CDR2 SYDVKM. The CDR3 is 15 amino acids.

CDR3 in DNA: TGTGCCAGCAAGAATCTACTAGATTCCCAGGAGACCCAGTACTTC. Translated, it gives CASKNLLDSQETQYF. The chain links TRBV6-5 to TRBJ2-5; the D gene is possibly TRBD2 (5 bases). Between the trimmed V and J ends, which lost 7 bases and 5 bases, there was a span of 20 bases. From germline, CDR1 is MNHEY and CDR2 SVGAGI. There are 15 residues in the CDR3.

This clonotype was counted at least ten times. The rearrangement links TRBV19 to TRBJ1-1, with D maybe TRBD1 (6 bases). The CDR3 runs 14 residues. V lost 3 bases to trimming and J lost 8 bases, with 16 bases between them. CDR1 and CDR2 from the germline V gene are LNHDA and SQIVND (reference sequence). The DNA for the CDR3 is TGTGCCAGTAGTATCGTATCCGGGGGCGCGGAAGCTTTCTTT. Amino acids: CASSIVSGGAEAFF. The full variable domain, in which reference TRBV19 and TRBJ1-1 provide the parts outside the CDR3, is DGGITQSPKYLFRKEGQNVTLSCEQNLNHDAMYWYRQDPGQGLRLIYYSQIVNDFQKGDIAEGYSVSREKKESFPLTVTSAQKNPTAFYLCASSIVSGGAEAFFGQGTRLTVV.

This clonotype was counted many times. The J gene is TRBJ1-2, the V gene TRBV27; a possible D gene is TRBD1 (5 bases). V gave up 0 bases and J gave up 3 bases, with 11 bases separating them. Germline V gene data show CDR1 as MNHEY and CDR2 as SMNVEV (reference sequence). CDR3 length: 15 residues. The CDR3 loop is CASSLSRGAHYGYTF. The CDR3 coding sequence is TGTGCCAGCAGTTTATCGAGAGGGGCTCACTATGGCTACACCTTC.

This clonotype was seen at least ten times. The CDR3 here is CASSLRVGDTEAFF. For the CDR3, the DNA is TGTGCCAGCAGCTTGAGGGTGGGGGACACTGAAGCTTTCTTT. V usage is TRBV7-9 and J usage is TRBJ1-1, with D perhaps matching TRBD1 (5 bases). Germline CDR1 is SEHNR and CDR2 is FQNEAQ (reference sequence). This CDR3 comprises 14 residues. V gave up 3 bases and J gave up 3 bases, with 11 bases separating them. Combining the CDR3 with reference TRBV7-9 and TRBJ1-1 gives the whole variable domain DTGVSQNPRHKITKRGQNVTFRCDPISEHNRLYWYRQTLGQGPEFLTYFQNEAQLEKSRLLSDRFSAERPKGSFSTLEIQRTEQGDSAMYLCASSLRVGDTEAFFGQGTRLTVV.

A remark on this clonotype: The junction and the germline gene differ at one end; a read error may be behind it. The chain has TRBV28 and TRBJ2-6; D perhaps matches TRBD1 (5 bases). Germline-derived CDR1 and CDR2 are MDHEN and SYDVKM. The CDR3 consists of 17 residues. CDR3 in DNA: TGTGCCAGCTCGAGACTGGCGGTGATAACTGGGGCCAACGTCCTAACTTTC. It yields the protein CASSRLAVITGANVLTF.

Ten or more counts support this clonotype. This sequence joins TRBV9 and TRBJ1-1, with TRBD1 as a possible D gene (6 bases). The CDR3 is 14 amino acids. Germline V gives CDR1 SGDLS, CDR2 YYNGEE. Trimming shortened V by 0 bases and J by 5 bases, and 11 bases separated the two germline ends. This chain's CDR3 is CASSVGAGVTEAFF. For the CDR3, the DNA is TGTGCCAGCAGCGTAGGGGCAGGGGTAACTGAAGCTTTCTTT. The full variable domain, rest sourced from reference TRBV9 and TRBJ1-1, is DSGVTQTPKHLITATGQRVTLRCSPRSGDLSVYWYQQSLDQGLQFLIQYYNGEERAKGNILERFSAQQFPDLHSELNLSSLELGDSALYFCASSVGAGVTEAFFGQGTRLTVV.

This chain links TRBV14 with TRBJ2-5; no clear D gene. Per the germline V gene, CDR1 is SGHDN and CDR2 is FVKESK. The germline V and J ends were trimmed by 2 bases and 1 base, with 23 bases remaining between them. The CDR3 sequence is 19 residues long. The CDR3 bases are TGTGCCAGCAGCCAATATCCCCGCCGGGTGGCGGAAGCCCAAGAGACCCAGTACTTC. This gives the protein CASSQYPRRVAEAQETQYF.